The following is a T cell receptor beta chain sequence with its context. Produced via immunoSEQ multiplex PCR; TCRdb's table is partial and in-frame only. The sample consists of tens of thousands of clones, 80% to 95% of them appearing once. This specimen belongs to a study of T cell clones after liver transplantation. Trimming removed 5 bases from V and 3 bases from J; junction bases left unmatched: 3. CDR3 length equals 14 residues. Looked up from germline, CDR1 is SGHNT and CDR2 is YYREEE (reference sequence). The J gene is TRBJ2-7, the V gene TRBV5-4, with 12 nucleotides matching TRBD1. The sequences come from CD4+ T cells from blood, collected nearly 26 months after liver transplant. This clonotype was obtained from a human patient who received a liver transplant. Some of these T cells may belong to the graft donor. The CDR3 DNA follows: TGTGCCAGCAGTGGGACAGGGGGCGACTACGAGCAGTACTTC. This translates into CASSGTGGDYEQYF.